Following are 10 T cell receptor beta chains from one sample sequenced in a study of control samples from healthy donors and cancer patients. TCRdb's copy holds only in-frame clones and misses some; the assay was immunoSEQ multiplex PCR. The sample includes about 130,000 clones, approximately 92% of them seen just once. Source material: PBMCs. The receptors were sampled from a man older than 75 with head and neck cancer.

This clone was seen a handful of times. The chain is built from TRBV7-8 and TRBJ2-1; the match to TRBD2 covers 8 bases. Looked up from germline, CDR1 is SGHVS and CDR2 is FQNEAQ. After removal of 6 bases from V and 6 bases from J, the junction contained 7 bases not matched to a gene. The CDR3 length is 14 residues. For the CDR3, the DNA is TGTGCCAGCAGAAAATCCGGGACTAGCAATGAGCAGTTCTTC. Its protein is CASRKSGTSNEQFF.

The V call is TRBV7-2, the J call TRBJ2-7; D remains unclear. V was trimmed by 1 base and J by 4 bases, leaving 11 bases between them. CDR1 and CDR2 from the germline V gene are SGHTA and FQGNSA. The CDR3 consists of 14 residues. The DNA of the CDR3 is TGTGCCAGCAGCTTAGAGGTGTCGGTTTACGAGCAGTACTTC. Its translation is CASSLEVSVYEQYF. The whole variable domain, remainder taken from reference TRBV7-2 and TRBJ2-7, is GAGVSQSPSNKVTEKGKDVELRCDPISGHTALYWYRQSLGQGLEFLIYFQGNSAPDKSGLPSDRFSAERTGGSVSTLTIQRTQQEDSAVYLCASSLEVSVYEQYFGPGTRLTVT.

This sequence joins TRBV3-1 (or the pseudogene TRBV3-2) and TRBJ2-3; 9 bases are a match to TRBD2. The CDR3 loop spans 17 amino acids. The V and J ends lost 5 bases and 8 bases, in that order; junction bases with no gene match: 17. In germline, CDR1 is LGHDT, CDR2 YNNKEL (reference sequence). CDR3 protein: CASSSYRAGLAYPTQYF. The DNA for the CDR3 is TGTGCCAGCAGCTCATACAGGGCGGGACTAGCATACCCTACGCAGTATTTT.

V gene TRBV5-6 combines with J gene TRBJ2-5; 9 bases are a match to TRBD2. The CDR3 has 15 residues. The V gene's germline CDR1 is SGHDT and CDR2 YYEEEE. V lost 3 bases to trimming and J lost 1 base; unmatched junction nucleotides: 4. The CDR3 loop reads CASSSMTSGQETQYF. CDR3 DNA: TGTGCCAGCAGCTCGATGACTAGCGGCCAAGAGACCCAGTACTTC.

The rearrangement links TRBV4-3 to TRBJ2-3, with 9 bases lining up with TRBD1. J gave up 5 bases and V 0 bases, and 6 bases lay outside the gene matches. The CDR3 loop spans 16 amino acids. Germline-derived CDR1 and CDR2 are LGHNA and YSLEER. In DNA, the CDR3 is TGCGCCAGCAGCCAAGATGGAAGACAGGGGGAAGATACGCAGTATTTT. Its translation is CASSQDGRQGEDTQYF.

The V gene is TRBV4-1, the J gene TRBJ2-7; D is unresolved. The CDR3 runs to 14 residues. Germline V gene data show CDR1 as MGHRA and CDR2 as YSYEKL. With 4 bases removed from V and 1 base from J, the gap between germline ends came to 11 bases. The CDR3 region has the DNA TGCGCCAGCAGCCGCCCGGCAGAATCCTACGAGCAGTACTTC. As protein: CASSRPAESYEQYF.

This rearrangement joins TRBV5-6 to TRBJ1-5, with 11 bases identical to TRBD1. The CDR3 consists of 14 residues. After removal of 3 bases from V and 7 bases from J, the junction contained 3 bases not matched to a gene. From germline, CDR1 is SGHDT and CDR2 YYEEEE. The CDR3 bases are TGTGCCAGCAGCTCCCGGGACAGGGGGCAGCCCCAGCATTTT. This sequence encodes CASSSRDRGQPQHF. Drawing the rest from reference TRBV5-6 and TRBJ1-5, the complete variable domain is DAGVTQSPTHLIKTRGQQVTLRCSPKSGHDTVSWYQQALGQGPQFIFQYYEEEERQRGNFPDRFSGHQFPNYSSELNVNALLLGDSALYLCASSSRDRGQPQHFGDGTRLSIL.

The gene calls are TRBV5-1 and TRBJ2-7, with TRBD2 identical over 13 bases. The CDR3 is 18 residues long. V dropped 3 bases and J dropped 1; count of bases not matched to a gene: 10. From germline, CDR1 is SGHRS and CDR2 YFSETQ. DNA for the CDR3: TGCGCCAGCAGCTCGACCGGACTAGCGGGAGAGAGGTCCTACGAGCAGTACTTC. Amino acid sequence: CASSSTGLAGERSYEQYF.

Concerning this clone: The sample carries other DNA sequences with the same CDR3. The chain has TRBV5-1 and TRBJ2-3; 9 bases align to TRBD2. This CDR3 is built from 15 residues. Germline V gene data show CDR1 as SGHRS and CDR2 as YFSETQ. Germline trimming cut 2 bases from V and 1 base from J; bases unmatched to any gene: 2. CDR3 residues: CASSFAGGGTDTQYF. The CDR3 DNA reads TGCGCCAGCAGCTTCGCGGGAGGGGGCACAGATACGCAGTATTTT.

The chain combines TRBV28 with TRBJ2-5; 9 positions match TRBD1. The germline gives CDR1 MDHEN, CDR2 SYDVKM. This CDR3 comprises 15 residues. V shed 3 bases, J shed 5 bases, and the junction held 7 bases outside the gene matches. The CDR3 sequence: CASSLGTGRLETQYF. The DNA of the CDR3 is TGTGCCAGCAGTTTGGGGACAGGGCGTCTGGAGACCCAGTACTTC.